The 18 T cell receptor beta chains in this list originate from one sample, sequenced in a study of shared clonotypes between healthy human individuals. Profiled with immunoSEQ multiplex PCR; TCRdb holds only in-frame clones, not every one. The sample has 2 million to 2.5 million clones, 90% to 95% seen once. The sequencing sample was made of naive CD4+ T cells from PBMCs. The subset was: CD45RA+ positively selected. The receptor source for this set is a young man in good health. Some clones in this sample may be carry-over from other donors' samples.

This chain links TRBV5-4 with TRBJ1-2; D is perhaps TRBD1 (6 bases). The length of the CDR3 is 14 residues. The V end was cut by 0 bases, the J end by 6 bases, with 12 bases between. CDR1 is SGHNT and CDR2 is YYREEE in the germline V gene (reference sequence). DNA for the CDR3: TGTGCCAGCAGCTTGGCCCGGGGGCAGGATGGCTACACCTTC. Translating it yields CASSLARGQDGYTF.

This chain uses TRBV11-2 with TRBJ2-7, with unresolved D. Germline CDR1 reads SGHAT; CDR2 reads FQNNGV. V was shortened by 0 bases and J by 0 bases, with 6 bases between the two germline ends. The CDR3 has 14 amino acids. In nucleotides, the CDR3 is TGTGCCAGCAGCTTAGACAGTTACTCCTACGAGCAGTACTTC. Translated, it gives CASSLDSYSYEQYF.

The CDR3 DNA is TGTGCCTTTTCCGGGAGGGGCGGGAGCTACAATGAGCAGTTCTTC. Amino acid sequence: CAFSGRGGSYNEQFF. This chain connects TRBV2 to TRBJ2-1; TRBD2 matches 8 bases. V dropped 11 bases and J dropped 3; count of bases not matched to a gene: 12. The CDR3 has 15 residues. Per the germline V gene, CDR1 is SNHLY and CDR2 is FYNNEI.

The V and J genes are TRBV7-9 and TRBJ2-7; D is possibly TRBD1 (5 bases). The germline V gene has CDR1 SEHNR and CDR2 FQNEAQ (reference sequence). Between the trimmed V and J ends, which lost 4 bases and 2 bases, there was a span of 9 bases. CDR3 length equals 13 residues. The DNA for the CDR3 is TGTGCCAGCAGCTCCCAGGGTACCTACGAGCAGTACTTC. Translating it yields CASSSQGTYEQYF.

This sequence joins TRBV6-1 and TRBJ2-3, with a possible D match to TRBD2 (7 bases). The CDR3 consists of 14 residues. Trimming removed 7 bases from V and 3 bases from J, with 14 bases in between. Germline V gene lookup returns CDR1 MNHNS and CDR2 SASEGT. CDR3 residues: CASMRGGLTDTQYF. The CDR3 bases are TGTGCCAGCATGAGGGGGGGCTTGACAGATACGCAGTATTTT.

The chain combines TRBV5-1 with TRBJ2-1; D remains ambiguous. Trimming cost V 7 bases and J 2 bases, with 10 bases left between them. CDR1 SGHRS and CDR2 YFSETQ come from the germline V gene. This CDR3 is built from 13 residues. CDR3 coding DNA: TGCGCCAGCGCCTTGGGTACCTACAATGAGCAGTTCTTC. Amino acids: CASALGTYNEQFF.

The V call is TRBV7-8, the J call TRBJ2-5, with 7 bases aligning to TRBD2. Looked up from germline, CDR1 is SGHVS and CDR2 is FQNEAQ. Losses at the gene ends were 1 base for V and 7 bases for J; bases not matched to a gene: 12. The CDR3 is 16 residues long. The CDR3, as DNA: TGTGCCAGCAGCTTAGACGGCGGGAGCCTGGTTGGGACCCAGTACTTC. This sequence encodes CASSLDGGSLVGTQYF.

The CDR3 is CASSGGSQETQYF. CDR3 DNA sequence: TGTGCCAGCAGCGGAGGGAGTCAAGAGACCCAGTACTTC. This chain uses TRBV5-4 with TRBJ2-5; D may be TRBD2 (6 bases). The CDR3 runs 13 residues. CDR1 is SGHNT, CDR2 YYREEE, per germline (reference sequence). The V end lost 4 bases, the J end lost 2 bases, and 9 bases lay between the germline ends.

The V gene is TRBV7-2, the J gene TRBJ2-1; TRBD2 agrees at 14 bases. Germline V gene lookup returns CDR1 SGHTA and CDR2 FQGNSA. The junction had 5 bases not matched to a gene; V was cut back by 4 bases and J by 9 bases. The CDR3 length is 15 residues. The CDR3 sequence is CASSSRLAGGVEQFF. The CDR3, as DNA: TGTGCCAGCAGCTCCCGACTAGCGGGAGGGGTTGAGCAGTTCTTC.

The V call is TRBV28, the J call TRBJ1-3; D ambiguous. Germline loops: CDR1 MDHEN, CDR2 SYDVKM. The V and J ends lost 4 bases and 0 bases respectively, with 10 bases between them. This CDR3 spans 15 amino acids. CDR3 sequence reads: CASSSPRNSGNTIYF. CDR3 DNA sequence: TGTGCCAGCAGTTCCCCACGGAACTCTGGAAACACCATATATTTT. Using reference TRBV28 and TRBJ1-3 for the parts outside the CDR3, the full variable domain is DVKVTQSSRYLVKRTGEKVFLECVQDMDHENMFWYRQDPGLGLRLIYFSYDVKMKEKGDIPEGYSVSREKKERFSLILESASTNQTSMYLCASSSPRNSGNTIYFGEGSWLTVV.

The chain recombines TRBV18 with TRBJ1-3, with 8 bases matching TRBD1. V trimming: 3 bases; J trimming: 13 bases; junction bases outside the gene matches: 5. The CDR3 has 12 residues. The V gene's germline CDR1 is KGHSH and CDR2 LQKENI. The CDR3 spells CASSPDRAFIYF. Written as DNA, the CDR3 is TGTGCCAGCTCACCGGACAGGGCATTTATATATTTT.

The CDR3 is CAWNGQGAEKLFF. CDR3 coding DNA: TGTGCCTGGAACGGACAGGGTGCAGAAAAACTGTTTTTT. The chain uses TRBV30 and TRBJ1-4, with TRBD1 matching 8 bases. J lost 8 bases, V lost 4 bases, and 6 bases had no gene match. The CDR3 totals 13 residues. Germline V lookup: CDR1 GTSNPN, CDR2 SVGIG (reference sequence).

There are many counts of this clone. The gene calls are TRBV18 and TRBJ1-4, with 10 bases that match TRBD1. Germline lookup yields CDR1 KGHSH and CDR2 LQKENI. Germline trimming cut 1 base from V and 7 bases from J; bases unmatched to any gene: 6. The CDR3 spans 16 residues. The CDR3 protein is CASSPLSGQGGEKLFF. CDR3 DNA sequence: TGTGCCAGCTCACCACTTTCAGGACAGGGGGGTGAAAAACTGTTTTTT.

V is TRBV28 and J is TRBJ2-7; 9 positions agree with TRBD1. After removal of 5 bases from V and 6 bases from J, the junction contained 14 bases not matched to a gene. The CDR3 length is 16 residues. The germline V gene has CDR1 MDHEN and CDR2 SYDVKM. CDR3 DNA sequence: TGTGCCAGCAGTCCCCGGTATCCTGGGACAGGGATCGAGCAGTACTTC. It is translated as CASSPRYPGTGIEQYF.

The chain links TRBV7-7 to TRBJ2-4; perhaps TRBD2 as D (5 bases). In germline, CDR1 is SSHAT, CDR2 FNYEAQ (reference sequence). Deletions cut 5 bases from V and 3 bases from J, with 20 bases between. This CDR3 is 17 amino acids long. The CDR3 here is CASSPPPETTNKNIQYF. The CDR3 region has the DNA TGTGCCAGCAGCCCGCCCCCAGAGACTACTAACAAAAACATTCAGTACTTC.

The V gene is TRBV5-6, the J gene TRBJ2-3; D remains unclear. The CDR3 runs 15 residues. The germline CDR1 and CDR2 sequences are SGHDT and YYEEEE. V lost 4 bases and J lost 6, with 18 bases in between. The CDR3 DNA reads TGTGCCAGCAGCCTTAATCCCACGGAAGGGGATACGCAGTATTTT. Translating it yields CASSLNPTEGDTQYF.

J is TRBJ2-1 and V is TRBV9; TRBD1 matches at 7 bases. Germline CDR1 reads SGDLS; CDR2 reads YYNGEE. Trimming took 3 bases from V and 6 from J; bases not matched to a gene: 9. The CDR3 contains 15 residues. The CDR3 here is CASSAGRDRTNEQFF. CDR3 in DNA: TGTGCCAGCAGCGCCGGCCGGGACAGAACCAATGAGCAGTTCTTC.

V is TRBV2 and J is TRBJ2-5, with TRBD2 matching over 7 bases. Germline CDR1 is SNHLY and CDR2 is FYNNEI. V was clipped by 3 bases and J by 12 bases; unmatched bases: 19. This CDR3 contains 16 residues. CDR3 coding DNA: TGTGCCAGCAGTGACCGGATCCTAGCGGCCCACACAGGCGAGTACTTC. This encodes CASSDRILAAHTGEYF.